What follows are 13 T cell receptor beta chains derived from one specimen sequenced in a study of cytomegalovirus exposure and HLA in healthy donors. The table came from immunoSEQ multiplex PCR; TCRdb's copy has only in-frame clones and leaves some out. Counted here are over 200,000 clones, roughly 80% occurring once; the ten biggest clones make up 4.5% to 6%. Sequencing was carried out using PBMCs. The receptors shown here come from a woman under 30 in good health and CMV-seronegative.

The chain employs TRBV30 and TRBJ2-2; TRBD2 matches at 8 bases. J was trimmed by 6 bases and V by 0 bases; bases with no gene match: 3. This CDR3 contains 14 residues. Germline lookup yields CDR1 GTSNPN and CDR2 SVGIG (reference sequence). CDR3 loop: CAWSVAGAAGELFF. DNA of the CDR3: TGTGCCTGGAGTGTAGCGGGAGCGGCCGGGGAGCTGTTTTTT.

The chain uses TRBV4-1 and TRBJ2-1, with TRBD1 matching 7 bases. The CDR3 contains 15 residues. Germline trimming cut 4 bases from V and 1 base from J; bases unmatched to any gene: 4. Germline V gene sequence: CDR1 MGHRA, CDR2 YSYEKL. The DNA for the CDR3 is TGCGCCAGCAGCCCAGAACAGGGGTCCTACAATGAGCAGTTCTTC. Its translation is CASSPEQGSYNEQFF.

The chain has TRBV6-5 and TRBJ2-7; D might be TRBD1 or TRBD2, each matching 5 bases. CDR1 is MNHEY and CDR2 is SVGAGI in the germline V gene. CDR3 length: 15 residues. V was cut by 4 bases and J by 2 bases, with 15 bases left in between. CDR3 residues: CASSSPGRVAYEQYF. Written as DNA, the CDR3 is TGTGCCAGCAGTTCACCGGGACGGGTAGCCTACGAGCAGTACTTC.

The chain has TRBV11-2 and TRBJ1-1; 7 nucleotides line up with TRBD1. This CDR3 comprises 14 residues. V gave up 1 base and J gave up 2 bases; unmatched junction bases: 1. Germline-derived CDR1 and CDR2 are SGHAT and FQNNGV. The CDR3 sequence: CASSLGDSNTEAFF. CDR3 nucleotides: TGTGCCAGCAGCTTAGGGGACAGTAACACTGAAGCTTTCTTT.

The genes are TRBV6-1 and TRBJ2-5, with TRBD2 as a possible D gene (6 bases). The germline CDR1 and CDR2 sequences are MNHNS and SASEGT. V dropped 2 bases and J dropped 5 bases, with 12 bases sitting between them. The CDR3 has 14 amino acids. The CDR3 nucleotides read TGTGCCAGCAGTGAACCCGGCAGCGGGGAGACCCAGTACTTC. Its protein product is CASSEPGSGETQYF.

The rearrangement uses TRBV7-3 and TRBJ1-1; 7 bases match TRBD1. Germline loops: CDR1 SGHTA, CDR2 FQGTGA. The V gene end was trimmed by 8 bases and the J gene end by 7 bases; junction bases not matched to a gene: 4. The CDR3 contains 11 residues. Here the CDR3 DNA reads TGTGCCAGCTTTGGGGACAGTGAAGCTTTCTTT. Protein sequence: CASFGDSEAFF.

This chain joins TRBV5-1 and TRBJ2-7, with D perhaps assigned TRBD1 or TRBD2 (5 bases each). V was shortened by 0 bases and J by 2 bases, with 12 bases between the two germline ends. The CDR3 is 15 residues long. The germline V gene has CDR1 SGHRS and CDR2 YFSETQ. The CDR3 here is CASSLGRDGAYEQYF. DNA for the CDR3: TGCGCCAGCAGCTTGGGAAGGGACGGGGCCTACGAGCAGTACTTC.

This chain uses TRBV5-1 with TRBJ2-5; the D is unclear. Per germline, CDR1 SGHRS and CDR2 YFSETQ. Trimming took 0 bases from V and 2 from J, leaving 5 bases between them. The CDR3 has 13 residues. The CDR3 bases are TGCGCCAGCAGCTTGGCACAGCAAGAGACCCAGTACTTC. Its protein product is CASSLAQQETQYF.

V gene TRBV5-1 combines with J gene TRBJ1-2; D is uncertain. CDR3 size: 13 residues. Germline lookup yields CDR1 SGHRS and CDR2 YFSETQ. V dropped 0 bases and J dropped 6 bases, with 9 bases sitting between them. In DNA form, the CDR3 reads TGCGCCAGCAGCTTGGACAGTCGAAATGGCTACACCTTC. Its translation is CASSLDSRNGYTF.

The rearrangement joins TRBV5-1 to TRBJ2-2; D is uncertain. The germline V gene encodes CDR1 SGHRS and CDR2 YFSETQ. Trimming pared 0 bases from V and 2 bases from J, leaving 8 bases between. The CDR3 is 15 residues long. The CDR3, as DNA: TGCGCCAGCAGCTTGGCCTGGCAAAACACCGGGGAGCTGTTTTTT. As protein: CASSLAWQNTGELFF.

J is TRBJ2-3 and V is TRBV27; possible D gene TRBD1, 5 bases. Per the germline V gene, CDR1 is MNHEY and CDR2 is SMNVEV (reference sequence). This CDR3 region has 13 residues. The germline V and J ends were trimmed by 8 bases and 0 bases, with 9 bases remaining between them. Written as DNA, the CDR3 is TGTGCCAGCCGCAGACAGAGCACAGATACGCAGTATTTT. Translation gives CASRRQSTDTQYF.

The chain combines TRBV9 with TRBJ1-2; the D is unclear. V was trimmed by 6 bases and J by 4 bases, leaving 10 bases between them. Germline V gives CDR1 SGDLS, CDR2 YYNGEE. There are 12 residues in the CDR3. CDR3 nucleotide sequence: TGTGCCAGCACGGAAGGAGGCTATGGCTACACCTTC. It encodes CASTEGGYGYTF.

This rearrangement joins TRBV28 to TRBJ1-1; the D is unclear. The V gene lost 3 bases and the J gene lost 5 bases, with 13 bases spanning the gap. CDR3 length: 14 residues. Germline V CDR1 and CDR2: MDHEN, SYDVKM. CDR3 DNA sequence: TGTGCCAGCAGTTTTACTTCTTATTGGACTGAAGCTTTCTTT. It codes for CASSFTSYWTEAFF.